The following is a T cell receptor (beta chain) sequence with its context. The antigen is undetermined. J lost 1 base, V lost 8 bases, and 5 bases had no gene match. CDR1 SGHVS and CDR2 FQNEAQ come from the germline V gene. The CDR3 is 13 amino acids. The data are from a study of T cell responses to AZD1222 COVID-19 vaccine. Using immunoSEQ multiplex PCR, the repertoire was profiled, and TCRdb retains in-frame clones only, with some absent. The sample holds approximately 100,000 clones; roughly nine tenths are singletons and the top ten take over 15%. Findings of the study overall: Most donors were white British, females outnumbered males, and clonal diversity was possibly underestimated. Unmutated variant regions reportedly attract nearly half of all spike-specific TCRs.

The chain recombines TRBV7-8 with TRBJ2-7; 7 positions match TRBD1. The TCR originated in an adult in good health. Material: peripheral blood, obtained on day 0 of AZD1222 vaccination. The CDR3 bases are TGTGCCAGCGCCGAGGGGGCGTCCTACGAGCAGTACTTC. Amino acid sequence: CASAEGASYEQYF.